The rows below give T cell receptor beta chains drawn from one sample of a study of identical twins. TCRdb passed the 5' RACE reads through MiXCR, listing each CDR3 protein once. The repertoire holds under 250,000 distinct CDR3 sequences, with approximately 12% as singletons. This sample also appeared in a second study, on yellow fever vaccine responses in identical twins.

Material for sequencing was memory (CD45RO+) T cells sorted from blood. Receptors were obtained from a young woman in good health. Each CDR3 is given with its conserved first and last residue.

TRBV11-2	TRBJ2-2	CASSLGPGRGSGTGELFF
TRBV12-3/TRBV12-4	TRBJ1-3	CATKTGPGNTIYF
TRBV10-2	TRBJ2-1	CASSGVFSYNEQFF
TRBV29-1	TRBJ2-1	CSVERDRQRTEQFF
TRBV20-1	TRBJ2-7	CSAREGTGAYEQYF
TRBV7-9	TRBJ2-3	CASSKTGLAVGTDTQYF
TRBV20-1	TRBJ2-3	CSVFLQEEDTQYF
TRBV6-2/TRBV6-3	TRBJ2-1	CASSYPRQRTSGRTGNEQFF
TRBV29-1	TRBJ2-7	CSVIAQRGSLGEQYF
TRBV7-2	TRBJ2-3	CASSPRVGWADTQYF
TRBV11-2	TRBJ2-1	CASSERARTYSVPYNEQFF
TRBV12-3/TRBV12-4	TRBJ2-2	CASSLVRGIDAGELFF
TRBV19	TRBJ2-7	CASSHTGSISGRSYEQYF
TRBV9	TRBJ1-2	CASSFQTGVNYGYTF
TRBV6-2/TRBV6-3	TRBJ1-2	CASSYLSGILSGYTF
TRBV18	TRBJ2-7	CASSWTSGQGVEQYF
TRBV11-2	TRBJ2-5	CASSSPSTLGAGDQETQYF
TRBV4-1	TRBJ2-1	CASSQGLEDNEQFF
TRBV28	TRBJ2-5	CASSLSTLRQETQYF
TRBV27	TRBJ1-1	CASGGSGEAEAFF
TRBV5-1	TRBJ2-4	CASSLGLRDKNIQYF
TRBV3-1	TRBJ2-5	CASSQGRQGTQYF
TRBV3-1	TRBJ2-5	CASSPGLLAATQETQYF
TRBV12-3/TRBV12-4	TRBJ2-2	CASIRGGAGELFF
TRBV29-1	TRBJ1-3	CSAAHGISGNTIYF
TRBV11-2	TRBJ2-1	CASSLGLAGRMYEQFF
TRBV28	TRBJ2-7	CASSSPVTGGYEQYF
TRBV6-5	TRBJ1-5	CASRDGDQPQHF
TRBV7-2	TRBJ2-4	CASSPVGGGKNIQYF
TRBV6-4	TRBJ2-7	CASSGWTSGSSVSYEQYF
TRBV28	TRBJ2-3	CASRSPAGAIADTQYF
TRBV15	TRBJ2-1	CATSSAGGLGANEQFF
TRBV25-1	TRBJ2-2	CATFDGGRNTGELFF
TRBV5-6	TRBJ2-7	CASRLPKGHEQYF
TRBV27	TRBJ2-6	CASSLRGQGARGANVLTF
TRBV5-1	TRBJ2-3	CASSLGTAGGTDTQYF
TRBV7-2	TRBJ1-6	CASRIDRADNSPLHF
TRBV23-1	TRBJ2-1	CASSQPRDRGCNEQFF
TRBV5-6	TRBJ2-3	CASSVGTAFTDTQYF
TRBV11-1	TRBJ2-7	CASSLGDRGIYEQYF
TRBV11-2	TRBJ2-7	CASSLRGLWGAIEQYF
TRBV12-3/TRBV12-4	TRBJ1-4	CASSRANEKLFF
TRBV4-1	TRBJ1-3	CASSPKGTGSGNTIYF
TRBV10-3	TRBJ2-7	CATVSGVSSYEQYF
TRBV5-1	TRBJ2-7	CASSPTGLAGYEQYF
TRBV6-1	TRBJ2-5	CASRGLAGQETQYF
TRBV7-2	TRBJ2-5	CASTRDNRQETQYF
TRBV20-1	TRBJ2-7	CSASVAGGHISYEQYF
TRBV19	TRBJ2-2	CASKTSGGTGELFF
TRBV4-3	TRBJ2-4	CASSQDYLAGNIQYF
TRBV7-9	TRBJ2-7	CASSLGTVPSYEQYF
TRBV19	TRBJ2-1	CASSAPAGQGGNEQFF
TRBV10-3	TRBJ2-2	CAISEGTGGSTGELFF
TRBV5-5	TRBJ2-5	CASSVGLAGGPKGETQYF